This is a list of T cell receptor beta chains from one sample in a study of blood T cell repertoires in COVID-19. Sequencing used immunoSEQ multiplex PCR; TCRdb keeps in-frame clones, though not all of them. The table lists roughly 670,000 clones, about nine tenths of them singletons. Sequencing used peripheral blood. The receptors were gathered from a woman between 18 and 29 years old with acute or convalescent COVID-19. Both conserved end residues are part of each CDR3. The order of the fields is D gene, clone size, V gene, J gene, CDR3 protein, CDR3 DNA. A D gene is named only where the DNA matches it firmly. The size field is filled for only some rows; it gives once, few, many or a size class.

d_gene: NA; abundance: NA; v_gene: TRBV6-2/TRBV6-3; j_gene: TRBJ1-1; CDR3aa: CASSRTGANTEAFF; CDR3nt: TGTGCCAGCAGCCGGACTGGAGCGAACACTGAAGCTTTCTTT
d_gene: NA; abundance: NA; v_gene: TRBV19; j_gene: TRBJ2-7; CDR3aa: CASKGGAYEQYF; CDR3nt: TGTGCCAGTAAGGGAGGCGCCTACGAGCAGTACTTC
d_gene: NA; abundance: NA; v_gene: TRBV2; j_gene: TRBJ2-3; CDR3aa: CARQRGERNTDTQYF; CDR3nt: TGTGCCCGACAAAGAGGAGAGCGGAACACAGATACGCAGTATTTT
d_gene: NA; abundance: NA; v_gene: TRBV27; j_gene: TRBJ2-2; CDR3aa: CASSQAANTGELFF; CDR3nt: TGTGCCAGCTCACAGGCCGCGAACACCGGGGAGCTGTTTTTT
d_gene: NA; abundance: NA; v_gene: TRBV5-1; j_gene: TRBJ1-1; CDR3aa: CASSSREGGTEAFF; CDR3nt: TGCGCCAGCAGCTCGCGGGAGGGCGGCACTGAAGCTTTCTTT
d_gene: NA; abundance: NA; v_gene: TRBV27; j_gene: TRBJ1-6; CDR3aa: CASSLWGRARYNSPLHF; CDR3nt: TGTGCCAGCAGTTTATGGGGGAGGGCGAGGTATAATTCACCCCTCCACTTT
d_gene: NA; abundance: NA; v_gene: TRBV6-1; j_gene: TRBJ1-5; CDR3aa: CASSETGLRRNQPQHF; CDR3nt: TGTGCCAGCAGTGAGACAGGTCTCCGAAGGAATCAGCCCCAGCATTTT
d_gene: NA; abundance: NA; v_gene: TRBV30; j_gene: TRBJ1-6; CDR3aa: CAWRSRGSYNSPLHF; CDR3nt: TGTGCCTGGAGGTCCAGGGGCTCCTATAATTCACCCCTCCACTTT
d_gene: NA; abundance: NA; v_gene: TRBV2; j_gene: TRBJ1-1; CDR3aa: CASSPHKLNTEAFF; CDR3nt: TGTGCCAGCAGTCCCCACAAATTGAACACTGAAGCTTTCTTT
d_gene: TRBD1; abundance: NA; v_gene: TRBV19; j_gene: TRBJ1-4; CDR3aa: CASSKARTGPNEKLFF; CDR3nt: TGTGCCAGTAGTAAAGCCCGGACAGGGCCGAATGAAAAACTGTTTTTT
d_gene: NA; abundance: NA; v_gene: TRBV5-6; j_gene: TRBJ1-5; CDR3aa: CASSRRQVEGNQPQHF; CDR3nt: TGTGCCAGCAGCCGTAGGCAGGTGGAGGGCAATCAGCCCCAGCATTTT
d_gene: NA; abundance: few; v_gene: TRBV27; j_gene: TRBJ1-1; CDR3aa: CASSPDLDRNTEAFF; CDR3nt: TGTGCCAGCAGTCCCGACCTGGACAGGAACACTGAAGCTTTCTTT
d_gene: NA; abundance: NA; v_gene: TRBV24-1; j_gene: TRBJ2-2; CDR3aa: CATSGRSSAGELFF; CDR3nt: TGTGCCACCAGTGGAAGAAGTTCGGCCGGGGAGCTGTTTTTT
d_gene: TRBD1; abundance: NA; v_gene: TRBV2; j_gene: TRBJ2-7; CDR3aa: CASRDRVEQYF; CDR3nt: TGTGCCAGCAGGGACAGGGTAGAGCAGTACTTC
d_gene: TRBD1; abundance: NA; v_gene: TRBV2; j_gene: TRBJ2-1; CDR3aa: CASNRKGQFTYNEQFF; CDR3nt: TGTGCCAGCAACCGGAAGGGACAGTTTACCTACAATGAGCAGTTCTTC
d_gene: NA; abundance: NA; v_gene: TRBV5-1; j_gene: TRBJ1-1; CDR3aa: CASSLVAQNTEAFF; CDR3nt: TGCGCCAGCAGCTTGGTGGCACAGAACACTGAAGCTTTCTTT
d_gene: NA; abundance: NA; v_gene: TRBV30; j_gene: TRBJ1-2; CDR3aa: CAWSSPPDTNYGYTF; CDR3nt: TGTGCCTGGAGCTCACCCCCAGATACTAACTATGGCTACACCTTC
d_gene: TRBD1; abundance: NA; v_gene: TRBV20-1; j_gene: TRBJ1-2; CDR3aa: CSASALRGDGYTF; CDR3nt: TGCAGTGCTAGTGCGCTCAGGGGGGATGGCTACACCTTC
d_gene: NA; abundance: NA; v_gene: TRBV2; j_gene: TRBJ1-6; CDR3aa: CASSDDSPLHF; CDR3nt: TGTGCCAGCAGTGACGATTCACCCCTCCACTTT
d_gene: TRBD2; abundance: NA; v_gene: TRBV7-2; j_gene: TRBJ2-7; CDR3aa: CASSPRLAGYEQYF; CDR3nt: TGTGCCAGCAGCCCCAGACTAGCGGGGTACGAGCAGTACTTC
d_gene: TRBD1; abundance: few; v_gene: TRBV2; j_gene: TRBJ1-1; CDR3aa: CASVDRANTEAFF; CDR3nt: TGTGCCAGCGTTGACAGGGCGAACACTGAAGCTTTCTTT
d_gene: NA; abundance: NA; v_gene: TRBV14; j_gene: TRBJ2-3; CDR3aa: CASSQERRTDTQYF; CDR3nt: TGTGCCAGCAGCCAAGAGAGGCGCACAGATACGCAGTATTTT
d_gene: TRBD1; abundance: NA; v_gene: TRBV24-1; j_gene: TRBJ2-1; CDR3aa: CATSATRTGNEQFF; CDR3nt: TGTGCCACCAGTGCCACCAGGACAGGCAATGAGCAGTTCTTC
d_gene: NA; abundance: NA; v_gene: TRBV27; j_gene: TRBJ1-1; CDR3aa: CASSLVGGMAEAFF; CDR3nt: TGTGCCAGCAGTTTAGTCGGGGGGATGGCTGAAGCTTTCTTT
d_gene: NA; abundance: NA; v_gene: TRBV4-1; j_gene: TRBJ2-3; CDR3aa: CASSQEVGLHTDTQYF; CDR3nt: TGCGCCAGCAGCCAAGAGGTGGGACTGCACACAGATACGCAGTATTTT
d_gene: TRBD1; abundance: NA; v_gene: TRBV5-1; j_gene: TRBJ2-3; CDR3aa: CASSLEGAGTDTQYF; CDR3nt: TGCGCCAGCAGCTTGGAGGGGGCCGGGACAGATACGCAGTATTTT
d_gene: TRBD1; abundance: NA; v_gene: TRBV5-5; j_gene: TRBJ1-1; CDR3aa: CASSWMTGTITEAFF; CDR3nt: TGTGCCAGCAGCTGGATGACAGGGACCATCACTGAAGCTTTCTTT
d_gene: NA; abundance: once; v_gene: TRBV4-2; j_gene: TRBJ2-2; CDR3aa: CASSQGQIAEIGTGELFF; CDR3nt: TGTGCCAGCAGCCAGGGTCAAATAGCGGAAATTGGCACCGGGGAGCTGTTTTTT
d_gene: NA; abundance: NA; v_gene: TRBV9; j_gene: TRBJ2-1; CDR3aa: CASSSAGPAYNEQFF; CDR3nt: TGTGCCAGCAGCTCCGCGGGCCCGGCCTACAATGAGCAGTTCTTC
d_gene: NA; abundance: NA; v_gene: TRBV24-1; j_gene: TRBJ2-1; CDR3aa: CATSESAGGNEQFF; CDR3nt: TGTGCCACCAGTGAGTCGGCAGGGGGGAATGAGCAGTTCTTC
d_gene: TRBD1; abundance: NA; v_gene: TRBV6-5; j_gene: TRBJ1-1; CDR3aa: CASSWGQPNTEAFF; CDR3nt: TGTGCCAGCAGTTGGGGACAGCCGAACACTGAAGCTTTCTTT
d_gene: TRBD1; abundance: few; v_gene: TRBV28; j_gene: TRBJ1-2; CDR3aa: CAAQPRDRPNYGYTF; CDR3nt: TGTGCCGCCCAACCCCGGGACAGGCCTAACTATGGCTACACCTTC
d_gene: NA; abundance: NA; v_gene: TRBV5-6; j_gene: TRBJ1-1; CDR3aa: CASSLGGGRKAFF; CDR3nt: TGTGCCAGCAGCTTGGGCGGGGGTAGAAAAGCTTTCTTT
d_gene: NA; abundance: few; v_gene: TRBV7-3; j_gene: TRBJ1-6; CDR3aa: CASSLGPNSPLHF; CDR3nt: TGTGCCAGCAGCTTAGGCCCTAATTCACCCCTCCACTTT
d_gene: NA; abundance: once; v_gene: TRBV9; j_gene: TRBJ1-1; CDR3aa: CASSVVRGGEAFF; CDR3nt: TGTGCCAGCAGCGTAGTTCGGGGAGGTGAAGCTTTCTTT
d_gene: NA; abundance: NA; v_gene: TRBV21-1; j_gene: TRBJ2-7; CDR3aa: CASSKQPGTGAYEQYF; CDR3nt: TGTGCCAGCAGCAAACAACCCGGGACAGGGGCTTACGAGCAGTACTTC
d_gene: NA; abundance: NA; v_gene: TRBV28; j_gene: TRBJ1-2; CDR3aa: CASSPGGTLYGYTF; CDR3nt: TGTGCCAGCAGCCCCGGGGGGACGCTCTATGGCTACACCTTC
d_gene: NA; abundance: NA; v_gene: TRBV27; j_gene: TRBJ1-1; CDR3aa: CASSSARQSYTEAFF; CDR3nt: TGTGCCAGCAGTTCCGCCCGACAGAGTTACACTGAAGCTTTCTTT
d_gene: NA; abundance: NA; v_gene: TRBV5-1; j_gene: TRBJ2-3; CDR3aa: CASSIPSNPRTDTQYF; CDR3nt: TGCGCCAGCAGCATACCTAGCAACCCGCGCACAGATACGCAGTATTTT
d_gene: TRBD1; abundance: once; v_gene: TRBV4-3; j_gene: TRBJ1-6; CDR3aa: CASSQWTGSGSPLHF; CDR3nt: TGCGCCAGCAGCCAATGGACAGGCTCGGGATCACCCCTCCACTTT
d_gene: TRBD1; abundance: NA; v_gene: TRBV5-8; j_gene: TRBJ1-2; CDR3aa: CASSVPGQGIESYGYTF; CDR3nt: TGTGCCAGCAGCGTCCCGGGACAGGGGATTGAAAGCTATGGCTACACCTTC
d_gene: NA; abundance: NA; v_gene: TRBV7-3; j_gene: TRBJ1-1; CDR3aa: CASSPLGGRDTEAFF; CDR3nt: TGTGCCAGCAGCCCCCTCGGGGGGAGAGACACTGAAGCTTTCTTT
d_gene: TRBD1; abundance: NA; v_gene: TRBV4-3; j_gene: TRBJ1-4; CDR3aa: CASSQETGTFGKLFF; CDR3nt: TGCGCCAGCAGCCAAGAGACAGGGACCTTTGGAAAACTGTTTTTT
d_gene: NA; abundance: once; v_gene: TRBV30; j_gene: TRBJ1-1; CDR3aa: CGQTRGSNTEAFF; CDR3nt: TGTGGACAGACAAGGGGATCGAACACTGAAGCTTTCTTT
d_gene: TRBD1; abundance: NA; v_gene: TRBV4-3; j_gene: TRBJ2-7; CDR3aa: CASSQDPPGTAFYEQYF; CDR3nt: TGCGCCAGCAGCCAAGACCCTCCCGGGACAGCGTTCTACGAGCAGTACTTC
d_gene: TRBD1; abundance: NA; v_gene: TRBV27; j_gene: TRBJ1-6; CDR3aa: CATLRRTGGIDSPLHF; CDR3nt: TGTGCCACCCTAAGGCGGACAGGGGGTATAGATTCACCCCTCCACTTT
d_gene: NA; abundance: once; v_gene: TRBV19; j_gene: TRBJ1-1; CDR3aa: CASSGSWGPMNTEAFF; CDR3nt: TGTGCCAGTAGTGGCTCTTGGGGGCCGATGAACACTGAAGCTTTCTTT
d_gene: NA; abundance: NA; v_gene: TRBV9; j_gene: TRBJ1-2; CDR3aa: CASSPPGTFNYGYTF; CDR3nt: TGTGCCAGCAGCCCCCCCGGGACATTTAACTATGGCTACACCTTC
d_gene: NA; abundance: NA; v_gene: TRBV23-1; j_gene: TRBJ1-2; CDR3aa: CASSQSCGYTF; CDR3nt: TGCGCCAGCAGTCAGTCGTGTGGCTACACCTTC